These T cell receptor beta chains were read from a single sample in a study of blood T cell repertoires in COVID-19. Some clones are missing from TCRdb's copy, which holds only in-frame ones; the method was immunoSEQ multiplex PCR. The table includes 70,000 to 80,000 clones, approximately 90% detected once. The specimen sequenced was peripheral blood. These receptors all come from a woman aged 50 to 60 with acute or convalescent COVID-19. The CDR3 runs from the conserved cysteine through the conserved F or W. The D gene is left open where the match is weak. Only some rows state a clone size, as once, few, many or a class for expanded clones.

CDR3,size,D,V,J
CASSSWTGGTYGYTF,.,TRBD1,TRBV6-5,TRBJ1-2
CASTQWDRDDGYTF,.,TRBD1,TRBV19,TRBJ1-2
CASSSGQGGTNTEAFF,.,TRBD1,TRBV7-6,TRBJ1-1
CASRKTSGQPQHF,once,.,TRBV6-6,TRBJ1-5
CSAWENEAFF,.,.,TRBV20-1,TRBJ1-1
CASSPPLAGDTDTQYF,.,TRBD2,TRBV7-9,TRBJ2-3
CASSTGSTESNEKLFF,.,.,TRBV5-1,TRBJ1-4
CASSRDRGQSTDTQYF,.,TRBD1,TRBV3-1/TRBV3-2,TRBJ2-3
CASSLGGTGVQPQHF,.,TRBD1,TRBV5-6,TRBJ1-5
CASSVSGGEYNEQFF,.,TRBD2,TRBV9,TRBJ2-1
CASSLTSWETQYF,once,TRBD2,TRBV12-3/TRBV12-4,TRBJ2-5
CASSASAEAFF,.,.,TRBV28,TRBJ1-1
CASSEAGQGQWPQHF,.,TRBD1,TRBV6-1,TRBJ1-5
CASKRGFPDTQYF,.,.,TRBV6-5,TRBJ2-3
CASRYSPGTSGSYNEQFF,.,TRBD2,TRBV5-8,TRBJ2-1
CSVKRTGSGELFF,.,TRBD1,TRBV29-1,TRBJ2-2
CASGLQDQPQHF,few,.,TRBV12-5,TRBJ1-5
CASSITITDTEAFF,.,.,TRBV19,TRBJ1-1
CASSLDRGTEAFF,.,TRBD1,TRBV5-5,TRBJ1-1
CASNGGGMANTGELFF,.,TRBD2,TRBV25-1,TRBJ2-2
CASSSIGETQYF,.,.,TRBV7-7,TRBJ2-5
CASNPGLAGISDTQYF,.,TRBD2,TRBV3-1/TRBV3-2,TRBJ2-3
CASSQLIGGADTQYF,.,.,TRBV4-3,TRBJ2-3